These 14 T cell receptor beta chains came from one sample sequenced in a study of tumor-infiltrating lymphocytes in primary liver carcinoma. Priming with a constant-region primer yielded TCR beta cDNA from about 480 ng total RNA. ARM-PCR was slightly modified, and three nested multiplex PCR rounds with it gave rise to the TCR beta libraries. TRBV1-TRBV30 forward primers and a C-beta reverse primer were used in the first two PCR rounds, which each ran for approximately 10 cycles. TCRdb independently ran MiXCR on the multiplex PCR reads; one entry per CDR3 protein. Of just under 45,000 distinct CDR3 sequences listed, over 70% are singletons. Starting material for RNA and DNA co-extraction consisted of roughly 19-31 mg of unsorted bulk tissue. Input material: liver tumor tissue from sampling region 2. Stated subset: tumor region T2, inferior pole. The origin of the receptors is a man in his forties with primary liver carcinoma and hepatitis B virus infection.

By sample fraction, this clonotype is large. Relative to the germline gene, one junction end is altered; a read error may explain this. This chain joins TRBV12-5 and TRBJ2-7; either TRBD1 or TRBD2 may fit D (5 bases each). The CDR3 is made up of 13 amino acids. Germline-derived CDR1 and CDR2 are LGHNT and FRNRAP. The CDR3 DNA sequence: TGTGCCAGTGAGGGGACCGGTTCCTACGAGCAGTACTTC. Protein sequence: CASEGTGSYEQYF.

The chain is built from TRBV6-1 and TRBJ1-6, with D perhaps TRBD1 (5 bases). The V gene's germline CDR1 is MNHNS and CDR2 SASEGT. The CDR3 has 12 amino acids. This CDR3 is CVSREVASPLHF. Written as DNA, the CDR3 is TGTGTCTCCAGGGAGGTTGCTTCACCCCTCCACTTT.

By proportion, this clonotype is medium-sized. V is TRBV4-1 and J is TRBJ1-1; 8 positions match TRBD1. Trimming took 1 base from V and 3 from J; bases not matched to a gene: 7. The germline CDR1 and CDR2 sequences are MGHRA and YSYEKL. The CDR3 loop spans 16 amino acids. The CDR3 reads CASSQGDRGRDTEAFF. The CDR3 DNA reads as TGCGCCAGCAGCCAAGGTGACAGGGGAAGGGACACTGAAGCTTTCTTT.

As concerns this clonotype: A much bigger clone sits one base away, suggesting this may be a read error. V gene TRBV15 combines with J gene TRBJ2-4; the match to TRBD1 covers 7 bases. The germline V gene has CDR1 LNHNV and CDR2 YYDKDF (reference sequence). CDR3 length equals 14 residues. This chain's CDR3 is CATSGTGARHIEYF. For the CDR3, the DNA is TGTGCCACCAGCGGCACAGGGGCAAGGCACATTGAGTACTTC.

In regard to this clonotype: The CDR3 carries no conserved terminal phenylalanine or tryptophan, so it likely arises from a read error. The V gene is TRBV5-6, the J gene TRBJ1-2; D is possibly TRBD1 (6 bases). Germline CDR1 and CDR2: SGHDT and YYEEEE. Trimming pared 3 bases from V and 3 bases from J, leaving 9 bases between. This CDR3 region has 13 residues. CDR3 coding DNA: TGTGCCAGCAGCTCGGGACAAGACTATGGCTACACCTAC. Translation: CASSSGQDYGYTY.

There are a few counts of this clonotype. This may come from a read error, since a much larger clone is one base off. The chain combines TRBV5-1 with TRBJ2-1, with D hard to call. CDR1 and CDR2 from the germline V gene are SGHRS and YFSETQ. The length of the CDR3 is 15 residues. The V end was cut by 4 bases, the J end by 2 bases, with 13 bases between. The CDR3 spells CASSSQSPAYNEQFF. For the CDR3, the DNA is TGCGCCAGCAGCAGTCAGTCCCCGGCCTACAATGAGCAGTTCTTC. Looking up the rest from reference TRBV5-1 and TRBJ2-1 gives the full variable domain: KAGVTQTPRYLIKTRGQQVTLSCSPISGHRSVSWYQQTPGQGLQFLFEYFSETQRNKGNFPGRFSGRQFSNSRSEMNVSTLELGDSALYLCASSSQSPAYNEQFFGPGTRLTVL.

This clonotype showed up many times. This chain uses TRBV30 with TRBJ2-5, with D perhaps TRBD1 (5 bases). This CDR3 is 13 amino acids long. Per germline, CDR1 GTSNPN and CDR2 SVGIG (reference sequence). The V end lost 2 bases, the J end lost 5 bases, and 12 bases lay between the germline ends. The CDR3 nucleotides are TGTGCCTGGAGTAAGAGATCAGGGGAGACCCAGTACTTC. Its protein product is CAWSKRSGETQYF.

This clonotype was seen more than once but under ten times. An end of the junction does not agree with germline; a read error may underlie this. The chain links TRBV20-1 to TRBJ1-5, with 9 bases matching TRBD1. Germline values: CDR1 DFQATT, CDR2 SNEGSKA (reference sequence). The length of the CDR3 is 15 residues. In DNA, the CDR3 is TGCAGTGCTAGACACGGGACAGGGAGTGTCCAGCCCCGGCATTTT. Its translation is CSARHGTGSVQPRHF.

The table lists this clonotype with a count of one. The junction does not match germline at one end; this may be a read error. The chain employs TRBV10-2 and TRBJ2-7, with TRBD1 matching 9 bases. This CDR3 is 14 amino acids long. CDR1 WSHSY and CDR2 SAAADI come from the germline V gene. CDR3 protein: CASSPTGGRKERYF. CDR3 DNA: TGCGCCAGCAGTCCCACAGGGGGCCGGAAAGAGCGGTACTTC.

This clonotype is medium-sized (0.01 to 0.1%) within its sample. This sequence joins TRBV6-1 and TRBJ1-1; D uncertain. The CDR3 has 13 residues. Trimming removed 0 bases at V and 6 bases at J, with 8 bases between. Germline CDR1 and CDR2: MNHNS and SASEGT. The chain's CDR3 is CASSEALGPEAFF. CDR3 DNA sequence: TGTGCCAGCAGTGAAGCGCTAGGGCCTGAAGCTTTCTTT.

About this clonotype: A junction boundary mismatches the germline segment, possibly from a read error. The chain couples TRBV11-2 to TRBJ2-1; weak D call: TRBD2 (5 bases). CDR1 is SGHAT, CDR2 FQNNGV, per germline. This CDR3 is 16 amino acids long. The CDR3 loop reads CTSSPPRISAHNEQFF. Here the CDR3 DNA reads TGTACCAGCAGCCCTCCCCGGATTAGCGCCCACAATGAGCAGTTCTTC. Using reference TRBV11-2 and TRBJ2-1 for the parts outside the CDR3, the full variable domain is EAGVAQSPRYKIIEKRQSVAFWCNPISGHATLYWYQQILGQGPKLLIQFQNNGVVDDSQLPKDRFSAERLKGVDSTLKIQPAKLEDSAVYLCTSSPPRISAHNEQFFGPGTRLTVL.

This clonotype has only a few counts. A junction end diverges from the germline sequence, so it may reflect a read error. The rearrangement uses TRBV4-3 and TRBJ1-2, with D perhaps TRBD1 (6 bases). CDR1 is LGHNA and CDR2 is YSLEER in the germline V gene. The CDR3 has 15 residues. Here the CDR3 DNA reads TGCACCAGCAGCCGAGGGAGGGGGTCTAACTATGGCTACACCTTC. Protein product: CTSSRGRGSNYGYTF.

This rearrangement joins TRBV29-1 to TRBJ2-1, with 7 bases identical to TRBD2. CDR3 length: 15 amino acids. The J segment lost 9 bases and the V segment lost 4 bases, leaving 15 bases of the junction unmatched. The V gene's germline CDR1 is SQVTM and CDR2 ANQGSEA. CDR3 amino acids: CSVGLAGGFHSEQFF. In DNA, the CDR3 is TGCAGCGTTGGACTAGCAGGAGGGTTCCACAGTGAGCAGTTCTTC.

Note on this clonotype: The CDR3 carries no conserved terminal phenylalanine or tryptophan, so it likely arises from a read error. The chain combines TRBV6-2 or TRBV6-3 with TRBJ1-5, with D possibly matching TRBD1 (5 bases). CDR1 and CDR2 from the germline V gene are MNHEY and SVGEGT. Trimming pared 7 bases from V and 5 bases from J, leaving 15 bases between. The CDR3 spans 14 residues. The CDR3 coding sequence is TGTGCCAGCACCCTGATGGAAGGGGATCAGCCCCAGCATCTT. It codes for CASTLMEGDQPQHL.